The TCR beta chain described here comes from a study of PD-1 blockade in classical Hodgkin lymphoma. Findings of the study overall: Patients newly diagnosed and complete responders had comparable baseline diversity. Healthy donors were reported to have higher baseline TCR diversity than newly diagnosed patients.

To note about this clone: What it binds is unknown.

Every patient relapsed after autologous stem cell transplantation, and brentuximab vedotin exposure varied. Using immunoSEQ multiplex PCR, the repertoire was profiled, and TCRdb retains in-frame clones only, with some absent. The repertoire holds roughly 13,000 clones, 75% to 95% seen once, with about 11% in the top ten. Looked up from germline, CDR1 is SGHRS and CDR2 is YFSETQ. This CDR3 spans 13 amino acids. V was pared by 0 bases and J by 2 bases, with 4 bases between. The chain links TRBV5-1 to TRBJ2-3; D is unclear. Sample: peripheral blood mononuclear cells (PBMCs), taken at baseline. The origin of this receptor is a human donor with classical Hodgkin lymphoma. CDR3 sequence reads: CASSLGYTDTQYF. The CDR3 nucleotides read TGCGCCAGCAGCTTGGGTTACACAGATACGCAGTATTTT.